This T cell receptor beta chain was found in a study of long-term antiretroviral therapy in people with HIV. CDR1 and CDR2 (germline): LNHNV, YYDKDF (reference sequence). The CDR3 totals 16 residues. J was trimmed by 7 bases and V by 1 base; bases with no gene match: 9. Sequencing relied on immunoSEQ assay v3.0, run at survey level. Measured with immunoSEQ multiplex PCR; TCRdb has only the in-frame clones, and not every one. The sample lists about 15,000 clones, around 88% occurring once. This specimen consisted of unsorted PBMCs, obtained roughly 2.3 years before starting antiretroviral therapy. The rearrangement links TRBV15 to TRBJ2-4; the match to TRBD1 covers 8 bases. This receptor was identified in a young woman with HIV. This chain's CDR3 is CATSRGMGQADNIQYF. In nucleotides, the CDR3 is TGTGCCACCAGCAGAGGAATGGGACAGGCTGACAACATTCAGTACTTC.